The clone carrying this TCR beta chain appeared many times. Antigen specificity is unknown. Based on clinical symptoms, serum thyroxine and TRAb, thyroid ultrasound and orbital computed tomography, diagnoses were reached. This sample is part of a study of T cells in Graves' hyperthyroidism and ophthalmopathy. Study context: Once the initial diagnosis was made, peripheral blood was obtained before any treatment.

Between the trimmed V and J ends, which lost 5 bases and 3 bases, there was a span of 17 bases. The CDR3 sequence is 15 residues long. Germline V CDR1 and CDR2: MNHEY, SVGEGT. The study's findings and limits: Ophthalmopathy and stable hyperthyroidism were separated by a 13 V-J model. The model identified upcoming ophthalmopathy a median around 7.1 months ahead of onset.

RNA transcripts served as the template for amplifying TCR beta CDR3 regions. A first-round RT-PCR of the TCR CDR3 used the HTBI primer set. Via MiXCR, TCRdb re-called the multiplex PCR reads, giving one row per CDR3 protein. The data show approximately 610,000 distinct CDR3 sequences, 14% to 15% seen once. This TCR was sampled from a middle-aged woman with Graves' ophthalmopathy. The chain uses TRBV6-2 or TRBV6-3 and TRBJ2-7; possible D gene TRBD2, 6 bases. The sequenced sample consisted of blood. CDR3 nucleotides: TGTGCCAGCAGTCCCGCGGGACTTCAGAACTACGAGCAGTACTTC. Translation: CASSPAGLQNYEQYF.